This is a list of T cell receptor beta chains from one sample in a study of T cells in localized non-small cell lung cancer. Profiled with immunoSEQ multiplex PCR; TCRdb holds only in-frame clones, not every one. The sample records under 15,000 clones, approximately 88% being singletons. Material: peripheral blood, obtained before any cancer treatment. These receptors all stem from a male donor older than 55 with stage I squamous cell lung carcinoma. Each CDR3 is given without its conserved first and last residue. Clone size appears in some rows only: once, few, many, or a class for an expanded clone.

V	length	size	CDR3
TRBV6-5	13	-	ASSQNRGPYNEQF
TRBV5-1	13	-	ASRQGSGGANVLT
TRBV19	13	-	ASSMGYLNTGELF
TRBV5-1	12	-	ASSRERGADTQY
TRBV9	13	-	ASSPGVLATGELF
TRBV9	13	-	ASSAGQANTGELF
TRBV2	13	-	ASSPLGPAHEKLF
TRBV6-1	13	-	ASREGSAETGELF
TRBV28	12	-	AIRPSGSSYEQY
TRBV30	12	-	AWSDTRGRGTQY
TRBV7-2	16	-	ASSLAPGTGYFLYEQY
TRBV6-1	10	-	ASSHPSVVQF
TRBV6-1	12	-	ASTRQGMNTEAF
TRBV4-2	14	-	ASSQAQGQGNEKLF
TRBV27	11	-	ASSLRGIGEAF
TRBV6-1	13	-	ASSGTGEGNQPQH
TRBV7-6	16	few	ASSLAFTTSGFQETQY
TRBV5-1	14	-	ASSLGAGPGEDTQY
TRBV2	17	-	ASSVPGTSPGGRLNEQY
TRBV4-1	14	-	ASSPEGAQANYGYT
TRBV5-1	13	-	ASSFLRTGNDEQY
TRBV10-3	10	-	AISESPYEQY
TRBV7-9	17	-	ASSLSGRIGRGPSYEQY
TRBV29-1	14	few	SVPQGVGQNNYGYT
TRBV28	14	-	ASSLTGGLGGYEQY
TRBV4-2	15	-	ASSQEDRAGGGNEQF
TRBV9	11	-	ASSANRGEKLF
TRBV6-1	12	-	ASSVGGTADTQY
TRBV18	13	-	ASSPGTRSTGELF
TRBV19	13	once	ASRDPGQGYNEQF
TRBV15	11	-	ATSNLSTDTQY
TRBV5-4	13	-	ASSMDRGYQETQY
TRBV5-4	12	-	ASSRGQGIEKLF
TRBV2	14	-	ASSLSSGRTTGELF
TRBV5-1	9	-	ASSFSYEQY
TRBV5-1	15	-	ASSRLPKGLDSYEQY
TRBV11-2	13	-	ASSLVLSVNTEAF
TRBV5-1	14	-	ASSLTSGSQSGELF
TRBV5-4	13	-	ASSLTSANTGELF
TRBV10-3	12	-	AINDGGPNQPQH
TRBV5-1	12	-	ASSLGGGPSAQY
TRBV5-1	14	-	ASSHTQGQGGTEAF
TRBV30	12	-	AWSWGAGNQPQH
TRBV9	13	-	ASSVEGSGSYEQY
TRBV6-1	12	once	ATLSGGRTYEQY
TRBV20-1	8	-	SARLDTQY
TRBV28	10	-	ASSKGPGELF
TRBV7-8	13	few	ASSVATGTNEKLF
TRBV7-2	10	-	ASSLKDYGYT
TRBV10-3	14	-	AISELAGVSTDTQY
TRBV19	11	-	ASSETLDRSKY